The 28 T cell receptor beta chains given below trace back to one sample, sequenced in a study of graft-versus-host responses after intestinal transplantation. TCRdb's copy holds only in-frame clones and misses some; the assay was immunoSEQ multiplex PCR. The sample contains fewer than 120,000 clones, around 93% of which appear only once. These receptors have no known antigen. Sample: unstimulated CD8+ T cells sorted from spleen or lymph node cells, taken before intestinal transplant. The receptors stem from a human donor who received an intestinal transplant.

The sample holds one count of this clone. The gene calls are TRBV6-1 and TRBJ1-1; TRBD1 agrees at 11 bases. Looked up from germline, CDR1 is MNHNS and CDR2 is SASEGT. The V segment lost 5 bases and the J segment 4 bases; nucleotides outside the gene matches: 6. CDR3 length equals 15 residues. The CDR3 region is CASSRTGGLGTEAFF. Here the CDR3 DNA reads TGTGCCAGCAGTCGGACAGGGGGCCTGGGCACTGAAGCTTTCTTT.

V and J are TRBV2 and TRBJ2-1; TRBD2 is a possible D gene (5 bases). There are 18 residues in the CDR3. The germline V gene has CDR1 SNHLY and CDR2 FYNNEI. Trimming cost V 4 bases and J 0 bases, with 19 bases left between them. The CDR3 DNA sequence: TGTGCCAGCAGTGTATCGGGGAGTGTAGGAAACTCCTACAATGAGCAGTTCTTC. This codes for CASSVSGSVGNSYNEQFF.

The rearrangement links TRBV4-1 to TRBJ1-1; maybe TRBD1 (5 bases). The CDR3 sequence is 17 residues long. CDR1 is MGHRA, CDR2 YSYEKL, per germline. Trimming pared 0 bases from V and 5 bases from J, leaving 19 bases between. The CDR3 DNA sequence: TGCGCCAGCAGCCAAGATGGGCCCGGGGGGAGGGAGACTGAAGCTTTCTTT. Its translation: CASSQDGPGGRETEAFF.

The gene calls are TRBV5-1 and TRBJ2-5, with unresolved D. Germline CDR1 reads SGHRS; CDR2 reads YFSETQ. Trimming left V 4 bases short and J 0 bases short, with 13 bases between. CDR3 length: 15 residues. The DNA for the CDR3 is TGCGCCAGCAGCCCCCTGACGGTGTACCAAGAGACCCAGTACTTC. It yields the protein CASSPLTVYQETQYF.

The chain employs TRBV28 and TRBJ1-3; unclear D gene. The V gene's germline CDR1 is MDHEN and CDR2 SYDVKM. V lost 8 bases and J 2 bases, leaving 13 bases between the germline ends. The CDR3 runs 14 residues. The CDR3 DNA reads TGTGCCAGCGACCGGCCGGAGGCTGGAAACACCATATATTTT. This gives the protein CASDRPEAGNTIYF.

The chain joins TRBV27 to TRBJ1-1; 7 bases fit TRBD1. This CDR3 comprises 12 residues. V gave up 6 bases and J gave up 6 bases; unmatched junction bases: 4. CDR1 and CDR2 (germline): MNHEY, SMNVEV (reference sequence). Written as DNA, the CDR3 is TGTGCCAGCAGCCACCAGGGGGCTGAAGCTTTCTTT. Protein: CASSHQGAEAFF.

This clone has just one count. The genes are TRBV4-1 and TRBJ2-7; TRBD2 matches at 10 bases. The V gene's germline CDR1 is MGHRA and CDR2 YSYEKL. V dropped 4 bases and J dropped 3; count of bases not matched to a gene: 3. This CDR3 region has 14 residues. The CDR3 region has the DNA TGCGCCAGCAGCCCACGGACTAGCGGCTACGAGCAGTACTTC. This translates into CASSPRTSGYEQYF.

The V and J genes are TRBV5-4 and TRBJ2-1; D is perhaps TRBD2 (6 bases). With 3 bases removed from V and 5 bases from J, the gap between germline ends came to 12 bases. CDR3 size: 14 residues. The germline gives CDR1 SGHNT, CDR2 YYREEE (reference sequence). The CDR3 DNA is TGTGCCAGCAGCTCCTTAGCGGTACACAATGAGCAGTTCTTC. Encoded protein: CASSSLAVHNEQFF.

This clone came up once. This chain joins TRBV6-6 and TRBJ2-1; D might be TRBD2 (5 bases). V lost 5 bases and J 2 bases, leaving 13 bases between the germline ends. Germline V gene lookup returns CDR1 MNHNY and CDR2 SVGAGI (reference sequence). There are 15 residues in the CDR3. Here the CDR3 reads CASSLLEGPYNEQFF. DNA for the CDR3: TGTGCCAGCAGTCTCCTAGAGGGCCCCTACAATGAGCAGTTCTTC.

V and J are TRBV27 and TRBJ2-2; D is ambiguous. V was cut by 3 bases and J by 4 bases, with 12 bases left in between. This CDR3 contains 15 residues. Per the germline V gene, CDR1 is MNHEY and CDR2 is SMNVEV (reference sequence). CDR3 sequence: CASSFGSYTTGELFF. CDR3 DNA sequence: TGTGCCAGCAGTTTTGGGTCTTACACCACCGGGGAGCTGTTTTTT.

This sequence joins TRBV7-3 and TRBJ1-1; 10 nucleotides align to TRBD1. The J segment lost 4 bases and the V segment lost 4 bases, leaving 21 bases of the junction unmatched. This CDR3 spans 20 amino acids. Germline V lookup: CDR1 SGHTA, CDR2 FQGTGA. CDR3: CASSSKPGQGSAPWGTEAFF. CDR3 DNA: TGTGCCAGCAGCTCCAAACCGGGACAGGGGTCCGCCCCGTGGGGCACTGAAGCTTTCTTT.

The count of this clone is one. V usage is TRBV5-1 and J usage is TRBJ1-1; D call uncertain. The germline gives CDR1 SGHRS, CDR2 YFSETQ. V dropped 0 bases and J dropped 7 bases, with 13 bases sitting between them. This CDR3 is built from 14 residues. The CDR3 sequence is CASSLGVGFREAFF. In DNA, the CDR3 is TGCGCCAGCAGCTTGGGGGTTGGTTTTCGTGAAGCTTTCTTT.

This chain links TRBV19 with TRBJ1-5; 11 bases agree with TRBD1. The CDR3 totals 14 residues. Germline V gene data show CDR1 as LNHDA and CDR2 as SQIVND (reference sequence). V lost 6 bases and J lost 5; bases outside the gene matches: 3. The CDR3 DNA sequence: TGTGCCAGTAGCGGGACAGGGGGGGATCAGCCCCAGCATTTT. It is translated as CASSGTGGDQPQHF. The full variable domain, with the rest looked up from reference TRBV19 and TRBJ1-5, is DGGITQSPKYLFRKEGQNVTLSCEQNLNHDAMYWYRQDPGQGLRLIYYSQIVNDFQKGDIAEGYSVSREKKESFPLTVTSAQKNPTAFYLCASSGTGGDQPQHFGDGTRLSIL.

This clone has only one observation. This rearrangement joins TRBV4-1 to TRBJ2-3, with D possibly TRBD2 on 6 matching bases. The CDR3 runs 15 residues. The ends were cut back, 1 base at V and 6 bases at J, with 14 bases in the middle. CDR1 is MGHRA, CDR2 YSYEKL, per germline. CDR3 coding DNA: TGCGCCAGCAGCCAAGTCCCCGGGAGCTCTGATACGCAGTATTTT. Translation: CASSQVPGSSDTQYF.

The chain combines TRBV29-1 with TRBJ2-3; 8 bases are a match to TRBD2. This CDR3 contains 12 residues. CDR1 and CDR2 (germline): SQVTM, ANQGSEA. Losses at the gene ends were 4 bases for V and 5 bases for J; bases not matched to a gene: 2. CDR3 sequence reads: CSVVREGDTQYF. The DNA of the CDR3 is TGCAGCGTTGTCCGGGAGGGAGATACGCAGTATTTT.

The V call is TRBV23-1, the J call TRBJ1-5, with 8 nucleotides matching TRBD1. TRBV23-1 is sorted into the ORF group, with uncertain function. V shed 6 bases, J shed 6 bases, and the junction held 4 bases outside the gene matches. This CDR3 spans 13 amino acids. DNA for the CDR3: TGCGCCAGCAGCCGACAGGGGCGTCAGCCCCAGCATTTT. The encoded protein is CASSRQGRQPQHF.

A note on this clone: Additional DNA sequences in this sample encode the identical CDR3. The CDR3 sequence is CASSLGGEQFF. CDR3 DNA: TGTGCCAGCAGCTTGGGGGGAGAGCAGTTCTTC. The chain couples TRBV5-4 to TRBJ2-1, with D hard to call. Trimming removed 0 bases from V and 10 bases from J, with 5 bases in between. Germline CDR1 reads SGHNT; CDR2 reads YYREEE (reference sequence). The CDR3 covers 11 residues.

This clone was recorded only once. The CDR3 sequence is CASSYTGPTSGQPQHF. The CDR3 DNA reads as TGTGCCAGCAGTTACACCGGACCGACGAGTGGCCAGCCCCAGCATTTT. This chain uses TRBV6-5 with TRBJ1-5; D uncertain. Trimming left V 2 bases short and J 7 bases short, with 18 bases between. The CDR3 length is 16 residues. The V gene's germline CDR1 is MNHEY and CDR2 SVGAGI.

The chain links TRBV18 to TRBJ1-5; 7 bases align to TRBD1. The V gene end was trimmed by 1 base and the J gene end by 1 base; junction bases not matched to a gene: 7. There are 17 residues in the CDR3. Germline lookup yields CDR1 KGHSH and CDR2 LQKENI. CDR3 protein: CASSPRTGVASNQPQHF. CDR3 bases: TGTGCCAGCTCACCACGGACAGGTGTTGCGAGCAATCAGCCCCAGCATTTT.

In its sample, this clone was seen once. The genes are TRBV7-9 and TRBJ1-2, with D perhaps TRBD1 (6 bases). The CDR3 extends over 13 amino acids. Germline CDR1 reads SEHNR; CDR2 reads FQNEAQ (reference sequence). Trimming cost V 6 bases and J 8 bases, with 16 bases left between them. CDR3 bases: TGTGCCAGCAGACCAAACAGGGAGGGGGGCTACACCTTC. The encoded protein is CASRPNREGGYTF.

The chain couples TRBV29-1 to TRBJ2-3, with no clear D. The V end lost 6 bases, the J end lost 8 bases, and 9 bases lay between the germline ends. CDR1 and CDR2 (germline): SQVTM, ANQGSEA. The CDR3 contains 10 residues. Written as DNA, the CDR3 is TGCAGCGTCAGGCTCCGTACGCAGTATTTT. Translation gives CSVRLRTQYF.

The chain combines TRBV10-3 with TRBJ1-2; D is perhaps TRBD1 (5 bases). The CDR3 has 15 residues. Trimming removed 7 bases from V and 7 bases from J, with 22 bases in between. The V gene's germline CDR1 is ENHRY and CDR2 SYGVKD. This CDR3 reads CAITHRQSPISGYTF. The DNA of the CDR3 is TGTGCCATCACCCATCGACAGAGCCCAATATCTGGCTACACCTTC.

In this sample, this clone turned up a few times. This rearrangement joins TRBV19 to TRBJ1-2; D perhaps matches TRBD1 (6 bases). The germline V gene has CDR1 LNHDA and CDR2 SQIVND (reference sequence). Trimming pared 5 bases from V and 6 bases from J, leaving 13 bases between. This CDR3 has 13 residues. The CDR3 loop is CASSLGRGHGYTF. The CDR3 bases are TGTGCCAGTAGTCTCGGCAGGGGACATGGCTACACCTTC.

The rearrangement joins TRBV10-3 to TRBJ2-5; 10 bases align to TRBD2. V lost 2 bases, J lost 3 bases, and 9 bases stayed unmatched. The germline V gene encodes CDR1 ENHRY and CDR2 SYGVKD. The CDR3 runs 17 residues. The CDR3 DNA reads as TGTGCCATCAGTGAGAGGGTGGGACTAGCGACTAAAGAGACCCAGTACTTC. As protein: CAISERVGLATKETQYF.

V is TRBV7-6 and J is TRBJ1-5; no definite D call. The CDR3 has 13 residues. CDR1 SGHVS and CDR2 FNYEAQ come from the germline V gene. Trimming took 1 base from V and 5 from J, leaving 6 bases between them. The CDR3 DNA reads TGTGCCAGCAGCTTAGGGCCACATCAGCCCCAGCATTTT. Translating gives CASSLGPHQPQHF.

The genes are TRBV6-1 and TRBJ2-1, with a possible D match to TRBD1 (5 bases). V gave up 2 bases and J gave up 0 bases, with 8 bases separating them. There are 15 residues in the CDR3. The germline CDR1 and CDR2 sequences are MNHNS and SASEGT. CDR3: CASSELQGSYNEQFF. The CDR3 DNA reads as TGTGCCAGCAGTGAACTCCAGGGCTCCTACAATGAGCAGTTCTTC.

This clone has just one count. The chain employs TRBV6-6 and TRBJ2-7, with 9 bases fitting TRBD2. The germline V gene encodes CDR1 MNHNY and CDR2 SVGAGI (reference sequence). The CDR3 runs to 16 residues. The V gene end was trimmed by 8 bases and the J gene end by 4 bases; junction bases not matched to a gene: 15. The CDR3, as DNA: TGTGCCAGCCACCTCGGGAGCGGGAGGAGCGGGTACGAGCAGTACTTC. Encoded protein: CASHLGSGRSGYEQYF.

The V gene is TRBV25-1, the J gene TRBJ2-7; D is unclear. Germline CDR1 is MGHDK and CDR2 is SYGVNS. This CDR3 has 12 amino acids. The V end lost 3 bases, the J end lost 4 bases, and 7 bases lay between the germline ends. DNA of the CDR3: TGTGCCAGCAGTGAGGGTGCATACGAGCAGTACTTC. It translates to CASSEGAYEQYF.